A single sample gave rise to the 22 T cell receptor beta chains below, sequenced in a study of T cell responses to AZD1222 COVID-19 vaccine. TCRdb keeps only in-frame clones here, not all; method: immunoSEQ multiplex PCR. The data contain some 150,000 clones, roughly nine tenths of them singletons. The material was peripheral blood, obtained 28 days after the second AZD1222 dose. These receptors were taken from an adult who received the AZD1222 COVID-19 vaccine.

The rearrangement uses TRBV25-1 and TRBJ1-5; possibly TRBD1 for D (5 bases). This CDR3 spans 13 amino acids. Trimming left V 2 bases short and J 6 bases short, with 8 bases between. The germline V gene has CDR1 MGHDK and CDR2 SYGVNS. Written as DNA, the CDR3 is TGTGCCAGCAGTGAACAGGGCGGTCAGCCCCAGCATTTT. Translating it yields CASSEQGGQPQHF.

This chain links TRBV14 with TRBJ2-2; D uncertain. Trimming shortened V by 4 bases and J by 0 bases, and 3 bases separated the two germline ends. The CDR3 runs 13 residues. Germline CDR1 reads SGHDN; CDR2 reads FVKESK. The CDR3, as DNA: TGTGCCAGCAGCCCTCCGAACACCGGGGAGCTGTTTTTT. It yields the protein CASSPPNTGELFF.

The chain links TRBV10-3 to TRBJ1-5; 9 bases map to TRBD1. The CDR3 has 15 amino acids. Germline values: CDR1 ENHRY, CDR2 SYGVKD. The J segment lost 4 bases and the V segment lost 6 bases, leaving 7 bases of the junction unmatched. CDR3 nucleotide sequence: TGTGCCATCAGCGTGACAGGGGGGATGAATCAGCCCCAGCATTTT. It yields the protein CAISVTGGMNQPQHF.

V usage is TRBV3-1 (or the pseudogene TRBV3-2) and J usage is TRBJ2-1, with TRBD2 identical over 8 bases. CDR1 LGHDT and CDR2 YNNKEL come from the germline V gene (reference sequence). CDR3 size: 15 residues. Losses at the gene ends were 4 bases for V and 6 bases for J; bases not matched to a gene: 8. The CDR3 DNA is TGTGCCAGCAGCCCCTCACGGGAGGGCCGCAATGAGCAGTTCTTC. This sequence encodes CASSPSREGRNEQFF.

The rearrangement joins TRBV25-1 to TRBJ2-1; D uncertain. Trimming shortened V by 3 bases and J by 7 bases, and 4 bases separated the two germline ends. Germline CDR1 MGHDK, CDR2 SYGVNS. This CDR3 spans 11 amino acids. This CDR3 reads CASSEGNEQFF. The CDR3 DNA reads TGTGCCAGCAGTGAGGGGAATGAGCAGTTCTTC. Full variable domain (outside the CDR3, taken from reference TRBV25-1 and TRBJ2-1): EADIYQTPRYLVIGTGKKITLECSQTMGHDKMYWYQQDPGMELHLIHYSYGVNSTEKGDLSSESTVSRIRTEHFPLTLESARPSHTSQYLCASSEGNEQFFGPGTRLTVL.

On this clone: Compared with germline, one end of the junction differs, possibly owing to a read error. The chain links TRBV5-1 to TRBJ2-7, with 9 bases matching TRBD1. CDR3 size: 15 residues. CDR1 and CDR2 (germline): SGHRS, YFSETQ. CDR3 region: CASSPDNLGQGTHLF. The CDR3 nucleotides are TGCGCCAGCAGCCCCGATAACTTGGGACAGGGTACCCATCTCTTC.

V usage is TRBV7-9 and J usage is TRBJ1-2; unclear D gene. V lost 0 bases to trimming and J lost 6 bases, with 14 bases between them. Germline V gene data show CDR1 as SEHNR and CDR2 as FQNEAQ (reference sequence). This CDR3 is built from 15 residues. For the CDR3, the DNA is TGTGCCAGCAGCTTAGCGTACCGGGAGGTAGATGGCTACACCTTC. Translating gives CASSLAYREVDGYTF. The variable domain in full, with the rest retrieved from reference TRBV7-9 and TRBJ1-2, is DTGVSQNPRHKITKRGQNVTFRCDPISEHNRLYWYRQTLGQGPEFLTYFQNEAQLEKSRLLSDRFSAERPKGSFSTLEIQRTEQGDSAMYLCASSLAYREVDGYTFGSGTRLTVV.

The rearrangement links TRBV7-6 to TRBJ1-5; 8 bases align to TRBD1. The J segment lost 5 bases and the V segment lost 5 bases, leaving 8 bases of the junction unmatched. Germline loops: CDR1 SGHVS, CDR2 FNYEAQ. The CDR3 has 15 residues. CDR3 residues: CASSPSETGDQPQHF. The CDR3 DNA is TGTGCCAGCAGCCCTAGCGAGACAGGGGATCAGCCCCAGCATTTT.

As DNA, the CDR3 is TGTGCCAGCAGTTTCACAGGGACAGGGTCCTATGGCTACACCTTC. Its translation: CASSFTGTGSYGYTF. The rearrangement uses TRBV27 and TRBJ1-2, with 9 bases fitting TRBD1. There are 15 residues in the CDR3. V shed 3 bases and J 4 bases; nucleotides not matched to a gene: 6. The germline CDR1 and CDR2 sequences are MNHEY and SMNVEV (reference sequence).

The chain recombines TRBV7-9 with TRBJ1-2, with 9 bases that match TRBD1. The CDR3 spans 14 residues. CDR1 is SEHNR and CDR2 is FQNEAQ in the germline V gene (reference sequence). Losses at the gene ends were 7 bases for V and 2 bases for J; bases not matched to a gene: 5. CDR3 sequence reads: CASTKGQGNYGYTF. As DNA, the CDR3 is TGTGCCAGCACCAAGGGACAGGGCAACTATGGCTACACCTTC.

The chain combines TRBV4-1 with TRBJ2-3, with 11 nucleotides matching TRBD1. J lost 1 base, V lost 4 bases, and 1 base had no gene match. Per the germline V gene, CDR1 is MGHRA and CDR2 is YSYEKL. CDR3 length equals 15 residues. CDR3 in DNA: TGCGCCAGCAGCCCGGGACAGGGGGGCACAGATACGCAGTATTTT. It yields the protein CASSPGQGGTDTQYF.

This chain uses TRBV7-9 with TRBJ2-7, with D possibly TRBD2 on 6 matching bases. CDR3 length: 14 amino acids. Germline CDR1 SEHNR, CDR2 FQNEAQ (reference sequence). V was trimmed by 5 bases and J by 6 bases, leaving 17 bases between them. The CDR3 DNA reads TGTGCCAGCAGCATATCGCCCCGGGACTTCGAGCAGTACTTC. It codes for CASSISPRDFEQYF.

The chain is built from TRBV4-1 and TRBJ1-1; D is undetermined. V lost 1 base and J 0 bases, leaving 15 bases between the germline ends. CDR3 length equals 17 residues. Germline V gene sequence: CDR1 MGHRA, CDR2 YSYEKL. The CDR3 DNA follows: TGCGCCAGCAGCCAAGTGAATGTTCTTTCTATGAACACTGAAGCTTTCTTT. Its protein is CASSQVNVLSMNTEAFF.

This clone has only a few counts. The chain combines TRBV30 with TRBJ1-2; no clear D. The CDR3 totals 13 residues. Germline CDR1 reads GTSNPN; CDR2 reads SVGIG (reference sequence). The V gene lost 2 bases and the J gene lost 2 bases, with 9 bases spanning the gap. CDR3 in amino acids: CAWSLTENYGYTF. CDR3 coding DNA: TGTGCCTGGAGTCTGACTGAAAACTATGGCTACACCTTC.

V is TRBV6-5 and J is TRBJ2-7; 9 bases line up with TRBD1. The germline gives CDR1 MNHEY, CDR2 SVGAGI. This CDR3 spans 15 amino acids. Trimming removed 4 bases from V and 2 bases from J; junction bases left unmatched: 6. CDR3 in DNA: TGTGCCAGCAGTTTAACGGGACAGGGACCCTACGAGCAGTACTTC. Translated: CASSLTGQGPYEQYF.

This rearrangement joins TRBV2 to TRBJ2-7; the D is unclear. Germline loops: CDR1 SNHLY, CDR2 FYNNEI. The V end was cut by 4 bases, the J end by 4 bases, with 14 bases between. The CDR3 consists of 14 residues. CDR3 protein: CASSVFGRSYEQYF. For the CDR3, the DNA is TGTGCCAGCAGTGTCTTCGGTCGGAGTTACGAGCAGTACTTC.

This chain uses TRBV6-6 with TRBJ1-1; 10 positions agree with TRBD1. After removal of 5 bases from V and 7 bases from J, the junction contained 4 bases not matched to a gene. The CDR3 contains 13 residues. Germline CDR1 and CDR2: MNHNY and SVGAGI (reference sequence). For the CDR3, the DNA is TGTGCCAGCAGTCGAGACAGGGGGCATGAAGCTTTCTTT. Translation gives CASSRDRGHEAFF.

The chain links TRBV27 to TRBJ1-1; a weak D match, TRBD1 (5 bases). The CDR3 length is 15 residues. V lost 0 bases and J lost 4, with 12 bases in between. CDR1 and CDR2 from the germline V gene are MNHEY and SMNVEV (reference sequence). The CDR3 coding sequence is TGTGCCAGCAGTTTATCGATAGCGGGGGGCACTGAAGCTTTCTTT. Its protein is CASSLSIAGGTEAFF.

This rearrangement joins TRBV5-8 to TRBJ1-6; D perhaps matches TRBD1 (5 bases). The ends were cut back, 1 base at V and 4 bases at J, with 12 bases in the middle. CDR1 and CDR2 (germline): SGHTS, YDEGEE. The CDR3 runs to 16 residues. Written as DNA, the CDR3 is TGTGCCAGCAGCTTGTACCAGGGAAGTTATAATTCACCCCTCCACTTT. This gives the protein CASSLYQGSYNSPLHF.

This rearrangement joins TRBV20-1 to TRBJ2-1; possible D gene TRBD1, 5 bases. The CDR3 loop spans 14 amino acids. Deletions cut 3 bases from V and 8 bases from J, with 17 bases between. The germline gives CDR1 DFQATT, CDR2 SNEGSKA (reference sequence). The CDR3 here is CSASIRARLDEQFF. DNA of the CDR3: TGCAGTGCTAGTATCAGGGCCCGGTTAGATGAGCAGTTCTTC.

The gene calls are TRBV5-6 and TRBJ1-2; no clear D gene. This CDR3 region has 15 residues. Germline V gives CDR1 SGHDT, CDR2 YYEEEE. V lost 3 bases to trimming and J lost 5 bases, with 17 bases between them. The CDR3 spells CASSSAGPTFYGYTF. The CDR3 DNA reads TGTGCCAGCAGCTCCGCCGGACCGACTTTTTATGGCTACACCTTC.

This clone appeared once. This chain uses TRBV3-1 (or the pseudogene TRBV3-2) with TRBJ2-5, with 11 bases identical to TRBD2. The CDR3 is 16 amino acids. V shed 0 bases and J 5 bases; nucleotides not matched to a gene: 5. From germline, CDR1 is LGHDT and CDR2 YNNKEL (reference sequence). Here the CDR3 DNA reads TGTGCCAGCAGCCAAGATTTACTAGCGGGAGTGGAGACCCAGTACTTC. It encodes CASSQDLLAGVETQYF.